These 22 T cell receptor beta chains came from one sample sequenced in a study of cytomegalovirus exposure and HLA in healthy donors. The study ran its PCR with 60 Vbeta and 13 Jbeta primers. Libraries were prepared by immunoSEQ multiplex PCR; TCRdb keeps only in-frame clonotypes and omits some of them. Of 150,000 to 200,000 clones listed, 75% were seen once; the top ten hold roughly 7.8%. The sample comprised PBMCs. These receptor sequences come from a middle-aged woman in good health and CMV-seropositive.

The chain couples TRBV7-6 to TRBJ1-1, with no clear D. The CDR3 sequence is 13 residues long. Germline V gene lookup returns CDR1 SGHVS and CDR2 FNYEAQ. V lost 4 bases to trimming and J lost 1 base, with 7 bases between them. CDR3 coding DNA: TGTGCCAGCAGCTCCGGGGAGAACACTGAAGCTTTCTTT. Its translation: CASSSGENTEAFF.

The rearrangement uses TRBV6-6 and TRBJ2-7; 9 bases agree with TRBD1. Germline CDR1 reads MNHNY; CDR2 reads SVGAGI (reference sequence). The CDR3 consists of 14 residues. V trimming: 6 bases; J trimming: 6 bases; junction bases outside the gene matches: 9. CDR3 sequence: CASRTGQGYSEQYF. CDR3 nucleotide sequence: TGTGCCAGCAGAACTGGACAGGGGTATTCCGAGCAGTACTTC.

The chain employs TRBV6-4 and TRBJ2-1; unclear D gene. Germline V gene data show CDR1 as MRHNA and CDR2 as SNTAGT. The V and J ends lost 0 bases and 8 bases respectively, with 11 bases between them. The CDR3 loop spans 14 amino acids. The CDR3 DNA is TGTGCCAGCAGTGACTCGTCGGAGTCCGATGAGCAGTTCTTC. Its protein is CASSDSSESDEQFF.

This sequence joins TRBV4-2 and TRBJ2-5; TRBD2 aligns across 7 bases. The assigned J gene may be wrong: the sequence end matches TRBJ2-7 better. The germline V gene encodes CDR1 LGHNA and CDR2 YNFKEQ. The CDR3 runs to 16 residues. DNA for the CDR3: TGTGCCAGCAGCCAAGAAGTAGGGCTAGCGGACTACGAGCAGTACTTC. Residues: CASSQEVGLADYEQYF.

The sample holds one count of this clone. This chain uses TRBV11-2 with TRBJ1-2; D not certain. The CDR3 consists of 12 residues. Germline V CDR1 and CDR2: SGHAT, FQNNGV. Trimming took off 3 bases at V and 6 bases at J, with 8 bases between the two ends. CDR3 in DNA: TGTGCCAGCAGCTTCCATGGAGATGGCTACACCTTC. This translates into CASSFHGDGYTF.

The rearrangement links TRBV9 to TRBJ2-3, with 8 bases lining up with TRBD2. Per the germline V gene, CDR1 is SGDLS and CDR2 is YYNGEE. This CDR3 is 14 amino acids long. V trimming: 0 bases; J trimming: 7 bases; junction bases outside the gene matches: 4. The CDR3 is CASSVGGLGNTQYF. In nucleotides, the CDR3 is TGTGCCAGCAGCGTAGGGGGACTAGGCAATACGCAGTATTTT.

The V call is TRBV28, the J call TRBJ2-3; perhaps TRBD1 as D (6 bases). The CDR3 totals 13 residues. Germline V gene sequence: CDR1 MDHEN, CDR2 SYDVKM. V dropped 8 bases and J dropped 2 bases, with 11 bases sitting between them. Here the CDR3 DNA reads TGTGCCAGCTGGGACAAGAACACAGATACGCAGTATTTT. Protein product: CASWDKNTDTQYF.

Only a few counts were recorded for this clone. The chain is built from TRBV14 and TRBJ2-7, with 11 positions matching TRBD2. The CDR3 runs 14 residues. From germline, CDR1 is SGHDN and CDR2 FVKESK. After removal of 8 bases from V and 7 bases from J, the junction contained 10 bases not matched to a gene. The CDR3 sequence: CASSSSGRSWEQYF. The CDR3 nucleotides are TGTGCCAGCTCTTCTAGCGGGAGGAGTTGGGAGCAGTACTTC. The full variable domain, completed using reference TRBV14 and TRBJ2-7, is EAGVTQFPSHSVIEKGQTVTLRCDPISGHDNLYWYRRVMGKEIKFLLHFVKESKQDESGMPNNRFLAERTGGTYSTLKVQPAELEDSGVYFCASSSSGRSWEQYFGPGTRLTVT.

The chain is built from TRBV4-1 and TRBJ2-7; 10 bases are shared with TRBD2. Germline CDR1 reads MGHRA; CDR2 reads YSYEKL. The CDR3 has 15 amino acids. J gave up 3 bases and V 1 base, and 3 bases lay outside the gene matches. The CDR3 is CASSQAGTSDYEQYF. CDR3 nucleotide sequence: TGCGCCAGCAGCCAAGCGGGGACTAGCGACTACGAGCAGTACTTC.

This sequence joins TRBV6-6 and TRBJ1-4; the D gene is possibly TRBD1 (5 bases). The CDR3 has 14 amino acids. The V gene's germline CDR1 is MNHNY and CDR2 SVGAGI (reference sequence). V was pared by 2 bases and J by 10 bases, with 14 bases between. This CDR3 is CASSYLDPGGKLFF. The CDR3 nucleotides read TGTGCCAGCAGTTACCTTGACCCGGGGGGAAAACTGTTTTTT.

This chain links TRBV9 with TRBJ2-7; the D gene is possibly TRBD1 (5 bases). This CDR3 is built from 14 residues. Germline-derived CDR1 and CDR2 are SGDLS and YYNGEE. Trimming took 4 bases from V and 3 from J, leaving 14 bases between them. CDR3: CASSPQPDSYEQYF. CDR3 in DNA: TGTGCCAGCAGCCCCCAACCCGACAGCTACGAGCAGTACTTC.

The gene calls are TRBV10-3 and TRBJ2-7, with TRBD2 matching 7 bases. This CDR3 region has 15 residues. Germline assignment: CDR1 ENHRY and CDR2 SYGVKD. V lost 4 bases and J lost 5; bases outside the gene matches: 11. In DNA, the CDR3 is TGTGCCATCAGTGGGGGGGAGGGGAATCAGAACGAGCAGTACTTC. The encoded protein is CAISGGEGNQNEQYF.

The chain recombines TRBV4-2 with TRBJ1-2; TRBD1 might be the D (6 bases). CDR3 length: 16 residues. Between the trimmed V and J ends, which lost 1 base and 2 bases, there was a span of 14 bases. Germline values: CDR1 LGHNA, CDR2 YNFKEQ. CDR3 region: CASSQGVARGNYGYTF. CDR3 bases: TGTGCCAGCAGCCAAGGGGTCGCGAGGGGGAACTATGGCTACACCTTC.

J is TRBJ2-1 and V is TRBV4-2; 9 bases match TRBD2. V shed 1 base and J 4 bases; nucleotides not matched to a gene: 14. The CDR3 sequence is 19 residues long. Germline loops: CDR1 LGHNA, CDR2 YNFKEQ. The CDR3 loop is CASSQALAGPIGAYNEQFF. The CDR3 coding sequence is TGTGCCAGCAGCCAAGCCCTAGCGGGGCCGATCGGGGCTTACAATGAGCAGTTCTTC.

The chain has TRBV5-4 and TRBJ1-2; D is uncertain. Germline assignment: CDR1 SGHNT and CDR2 YYREEE (reference sequence). This CDR3 has 16 residues. Trimming removed 6 bases from V and 1 base from J, with 19 bases in between. CDR3 nucleotide sequence: TGTGCCAGCACCCTAGATTTAAATGCCCTTAACTATGGCTACACCTTC. This encodes CASTLDLNALNYGYTF.

This chain uses TRBV7-2 with TRBJ2-3; TRBD2 matches at 7 bases. The CDR3 totals 15 residues. From germline, CDR1 is SGHTA and CDR2 FQGNSA. J was trimmed by 7 bases and V by 1 base; bases with no gene match: 8. The CDR3 DNA follows: TGTGCCAGCAGCTTAGGAGCGGGACCCCTCCATACGCAGTATTTT. It encodes CASSLGAGPLHTQYF.

The chain links TRBV7-8 to TRBJ2-1, with a tentative D call TRBD2 (6 bases). The CDR3 runs 18 residues. Germline CDR1 SGHVS, CDR2 FQNEAQ. Trimming cost V 0 bases and J 6 bases, with 21 bases left between them. CDR3 bases: TGTGCCAGCAGCTTAGCGGGAAAACTAGCTTCCCCGGGCAATGAGCAGTTCTTC. It yields the protein CASSLAGKLASPGNEQFF.

This chain uses TRBV10-2 with TRBJ1-2; no clear D. Trimming took off 5 bases at V and 5 bases at J, with 12 bases between the two ends. Germline CDR1 and CDR2: WSHSY and SAAADI. CDR3 size: 13 residues. CDR3 DNA: TGCGCCAGCAGTAAGGACTCGGGGTATGGCTACACCTTC. This translates into CASSKDSGYGYTF.

The count of this clone is one. The chain employs TRBV5-1 and TRBJ2-5, with TRBD2 matching 7 bases. V gave up 4 bases and J gave up 1 base; unmatched junction bases: 10. The CDR3 sequence is 16 residues long. Germline assignment: CDR1 SGHRS and CDR2 YFSETQ. The CDR3 bases are TGCGCCAGCAGCCTGGACCGGGGGGAACTCCAAGAGACCCAGTACTTC. It specifies CASSLDRGELQETQYF. Filled out from reference TRBV5-1 and TRBJ2-5, the complete variable domain reads KAGVTQTPRYLIKTRGQQVTLSCSPISGHRSVSWYQQTPGQGLQFLFEYFSETQRNKGNFPGRFSGRQFSNSRSEMNVSTLELGDSALYLCASSLDRGELQETQYFGPGTRLLVL.

J is TRBJ2-5 and V is TRBV6-5; TRBD2 matches 7 bases. Germline V gene data show CDR1 as MNHEY and CDR2 as SVGAGI. Trimming cost V 0 bases and J 4 bases; bases outside gene matches: 2. The CDR3 totals 14 residues. The CDR3 DNA reads TGTGCCAGCAGTTACTCTACGGGGGGAGAGACCCAGTACTTC. Translated, it gives CASSYSTGGETQYF.

The chain joins TRBV10-1 to TRBJ2-3, with a possible D match to TRBD1 (6 bases). The V end lost 6 bases, the J end lost 6 bases, and 16 bases lay between the germline ends. This CDR3 comprises 14 residues. The germline V gene encodes CDR1 WNHNN and CDR2 SYGVQD (reference sequence). CDR3 sequence reads: CASRRTAGEDTQYF. CDR3 bases: TGCGCCAGCAGGAGGACAGCAGGAGAGGATACGCAGTATTTT.

This clone was seen a few times. This chain joins TRBV18 and TRBJ2-7; D may be TRBD2 (6 bases). Germline CDR1 reads KGHSH; CDR2 reads LQKENI. Trimming pared 5 bases from V and 0 bases from J, leaving 14 bases between. The CDR3 has 15 amino acids. The CDR3, as DNA: TGTGCCAGCTCAGTTGGGGGACTCAGCTCCTACGAGCAGTACTTC. Its protein is CASSVGGLSSYEQYF.